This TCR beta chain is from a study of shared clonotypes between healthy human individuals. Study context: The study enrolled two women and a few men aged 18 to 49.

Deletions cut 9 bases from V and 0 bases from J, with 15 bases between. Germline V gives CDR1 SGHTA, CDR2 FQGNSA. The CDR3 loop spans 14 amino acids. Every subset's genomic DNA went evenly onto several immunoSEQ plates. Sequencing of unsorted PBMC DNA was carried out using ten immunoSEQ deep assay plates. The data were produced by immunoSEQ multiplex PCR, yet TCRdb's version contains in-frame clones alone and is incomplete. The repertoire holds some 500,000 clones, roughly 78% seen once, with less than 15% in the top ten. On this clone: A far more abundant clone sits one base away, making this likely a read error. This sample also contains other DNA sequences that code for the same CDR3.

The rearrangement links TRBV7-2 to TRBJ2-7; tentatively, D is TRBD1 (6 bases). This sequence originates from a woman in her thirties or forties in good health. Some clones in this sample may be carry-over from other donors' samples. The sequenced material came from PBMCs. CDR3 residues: CASSPDRNSYEQYF. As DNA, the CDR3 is TGTGCCAGTAGCCCCGACAGGAACTCCTACGAGCAGTACTTC.